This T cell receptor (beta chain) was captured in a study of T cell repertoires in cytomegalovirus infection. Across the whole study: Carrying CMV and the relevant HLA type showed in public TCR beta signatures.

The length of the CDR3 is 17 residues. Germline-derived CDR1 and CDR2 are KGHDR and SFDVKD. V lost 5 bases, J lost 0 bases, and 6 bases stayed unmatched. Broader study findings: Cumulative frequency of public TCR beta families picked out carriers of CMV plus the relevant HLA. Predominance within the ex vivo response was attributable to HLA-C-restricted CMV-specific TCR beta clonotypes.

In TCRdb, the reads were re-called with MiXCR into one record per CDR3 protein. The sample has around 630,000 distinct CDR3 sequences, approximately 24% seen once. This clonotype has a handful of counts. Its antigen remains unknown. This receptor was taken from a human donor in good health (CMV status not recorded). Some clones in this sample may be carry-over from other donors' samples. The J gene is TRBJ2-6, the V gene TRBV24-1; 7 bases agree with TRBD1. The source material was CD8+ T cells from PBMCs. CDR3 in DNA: TGTGCCACCAGTGGAGACAGGGATGTCTCTGGGGCCAACGTCCTGACTTTC. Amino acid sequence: CATSGDRDVSGANVLTF.